This TCR beta chain was obtained from a study of blood T cell repertoires in COVID-19. Study in general: From the United States, Italy and Spain came samples of acute and convalescent COVID-19.

This table comes from immunoSEQ multiplex PCR, and its TCRdb copy is limited to in-frame clones, with some not included. The sample consists of about 220,000 clones, just under 85% of them appearing once. This TCR was sampled from a woman aged 40 to 55 with acute COVID-19. The sample was PBMCs or T cells enriched from blood (not recorded which).

The CDR3 is CASRLLTSAGETQYF. The CDR3 coding sequence is TGTGCCAGCAGACTATTGACTAGCGCGGGCGAGACCCAGTACTTC. This chain joins TRBV6-5 and TRBJ2-5, with 8 bases identical to TRBD2. The CDR3 covers 15 residues. Losses at the gene ends were 6 bases for V and 5 bases for J; bases not matched to a gene: 11. Germline loops: CDR1 MNHEY, CDR2 SVGAGI.